This section outlines one T cell receptor beta chain sequence together with its context. This sample was taken from a study of blood T cell repertoires in COVID-19. As processed by the authors: Estimation of nucleated cell counts relied on the amplification of reference gene primers. Libraries were prepared by immunoSEQ multiplex PCR; TCRdb keeps only in-frame clonotypes and omits some of them. V, J and clone size are taken as reported in that table, and D and trimming were inferred from the DNA itself. The table shows around 59,000 clones, with around 90% occurring only once. Looked up from germline, CDR1 is LGHDT and CDR2 is YNNKEL (reference sequence). V lost 0 bases and J lost 5, with 17 bases in between. This CDR3 comprises 18 residues.

The TCR sequence derives from a man aged 55-75 years with acute or convalescent COVID-19. The sample comprised peripheral blood. The J gene is TRBJ1-6, the V gene TRBV3-1 (or the pseudogene TRBV3-2); tentative D call: TRBD1 (6 bases). Here the CDR3 DNA reads TGTGCCAGCAGCCAAGATAGGGGGGGCTGGATGGATAATTCACCCCTCCACTTT. This encodes CASSQDRGGWMDNSPLHF.